Given below is one T cell receptor (beta chain) in context. What it binds is unknown. This entry comes from a study of T cell responses to AZD1222 COVID-19 vaccine. Overall study findings and caveats: Dominant at 160-218 and 743-854, vaccine-associated CD4 TCRs also spanned spike.

The protocol was immunoSEQ multiplex PCR, while the TCRdb copy is restricted to in-frame clones and leaves out a portion. The sample carries 130,000 to 150,000 clones, approximately 89% recorded once. CDR3 length equals 12 residues. V lost 5 bases and J lost 5, with 9 bases in between. The germline gives CDR1 SEHNR, CDR2 FQNEAQ (reference sequence). This clonotype was obtained from an adult who received the AZD1222 COVID-19 vaccine. The chain is built from TRBV7-9 and TRBJ1-1; D unresolved. The sequenced sample was peripheral blood, obtained 28 days after the second AZD1222 dose. CDR3 in DNA: TGTGCCAGCAGCCGAGGAAGGACTGAAGCTTTCTTT. The encoded protein is CASSRGRTEAFF.